This record concerns one T cell receptor (beta chain) sequence. As yet, its antigen is unknown. The data are from a study of T cell repertoires in cytomegalovirus infection. Across the whole study: It was the public TCR beta signatures that indicated both CMV infection and matching HLA type.

V was clipped by 4 bases and J by 14 bases, with 21 bases between them. This CDR3 region has 14 residues. Study-level results: There were HLA-C-restricted CMV-specific TCR beta clonotypes dominating the ex vivo response. Of the TCR beta families, the public ones yielded a cumulative frequency that identified carriers of CMV plus the relevant HLA.

TCRdb re-called the reads through MiXCR, storing one row per CDR3 protein. The sample records more than 150,000 distinct CDR3 sequences, roughly 19% being singletons. The sequence came from a human donor in good health (CMV status not recorded). Some clones in this sample may be carry-over from other donors' samples. This chain uses TRBV12-3 or TRBV12-4 with TRBJ2-1, with TRBD1 as a possible D gene (5 bases). Input material: PBMCs. The CDR3 here is CASSWSQGRWAKFF. The CDR3 bases are TGTGCCAGCAGTTGGTCTCAGGGCCGGTGGGCGAAGTTCTTC.